The source of this T cell receptor (beta chain) is a study of cytomegalovirus exposure and HLA in healthy donors. Overall study findings and caveats: Fewer N-insertions (relative to the roughly 730-donor mean) were reportedly seen in an Asian-associated ancestry cluster in a later analysis. A later analysis revealed that TCR association rates differed between HLA loci, peaking at DRB1 and bottoming out at HLA-C.

Looked up from germline, CDR1 is SGHAT and CDR2 is FQDESV (reference sequence). This CDR3 comprises 17 residues. The ends lost 6 bases at V and 2 bases at J; junction bases unmatched: 14. As to this clone: Antigen unknown.

PCR used 60 Vbeta primers and 13 Jbeta primers. Sequencing was performed with immunoSEQ multiplex PCR; in TCRdb, only in-frame clones are kept and a portion is missing. The sample comprises 270,000 or so clones, about nine tenths of which are singletons, and around 4.2% rests with the top ten. Sequenced: PBMCs. The V gene is TRBV11-1, the J gene TRBJ2-7; 9 positions match TRBD2. The receptor was isolated from a man aged 35 to 55 in good health and CMV-seropositive. The CDR3 DNA reads as TGTGCCAGCAGTAGCAGCGGGAGGCGGGCCTTGGCCTACGAGCAGTACTTC. This gives the protein CASSSSGRRALAYEQYF.